This T cell receptor beta chain was sequenced for a study of blood T cell repertoires in COVID-19 (TCRdb year 2020). Notes on the research overall: Collaborator samples came from the United States, Italy and Spain and covered acute and convalescent phases of COVID-19. The prospective study material was composed of cDNA or gDNA derived from T cells, B-cell-depleted T cells, or PBMCs. Samples came from the ongoing ImmuneRACE study (first 160 participants) plus 1,254 subjects from 6 global collaborators. Where available, HLA class I and class II types were obtained from metadata supplied by the sample provider rather than from assay-based typing. The repertoires were released in a freely available public database meant as a resource for research on the immune response to SARS-CoV-2. Nearly every sample came with metadata listing a de-identified subject ID, COVID-19 status, age in years and sex. Subjects who had been exposed to COVID-19, were actively infected with it, or had recovered from it provided the deeply sampled blood TCRbeta repertoires that made up the dataset.

At one collaborating source in Seattle, patients were enrolled during active infection and were followed longitudinally through the course of disease. Each collaborating institution followed its own protocols to collect whole blood in K2EDTA tubes. For TCRbeta analysis, collaborator samples were shipped as frozen whole blood, as isolated PBMCs, or as DNA extracted from either sample type. In regard to this clone: It lacks a known antigen. Base qualities are missing; no much larger clone stands one base away.

In the germline V gene, CDR1 corresponds to SGHVS and CDR2 to FQNEAQ. Unmatched junction bases come to 4, with V trimmed by 2 bases and J by 4 bases. From the cysteine up to the phenylalanine, the CDR3 has a length of 16 residues. Solely the CDR3 DNA is kept, with 48 bases framed from the first base. The immunoSEQ Assay, a bias-controlled multiplex PCR, was used to amplify TCRbeta CDR3 regions from genomic DNA. Per the authors' processing: Nucleated cell counts per sample were estimated from amplification of reference gene primers within the assay. To quantify the absolute abundance of each unique TCRbeta CDR3 rearrangement, sequence reads were collapsed and filtered. Productive Simpson clonality was computed per sample as the square root of Simpson's diversity index over productive rearrangements. This is the immuneACCESS table as TCRdb keeps it, with only in-frame sequences that have V and J called. A part of the clones is gone; compared with another copy, unresolved V genes explain less than half, and the rest is unexplained. The DNA was the basis for D and trimming; V, J and clone size are from that table. The sample profile shows roughly 460,000 clones; around 90% of them were found once. 0.65% to 1% of the sample rests with the top ten.

Study-wide conclusions, independent of this receptor: How much clinical and demographic metadata was included differed by source and by participant, and the metadata was provided uncurated.

The rearranged chain carries TRBV7-8 and TRBJ1-3, with 11 bases in between that match TRBD1. Sequenced input: peripheral blood. The TCR originated in a man aged 18 to 29 with COVID-19, enrolled during active disease. In nucleotide form, the sequence is TGTGCCAGCAGCTTACTTCGGACAGGGGGCGGAAACACCATATATTTT. Its coded protein is CASSLLRTGGGNTIYF.